This T cell receptor (beta chain) was recovered during a study of blood T cell repertoires in COVID-19. Study as a whole: Samples came from the United States, Italy and Spain, spanning acute and convalescent COVID-19. Sources were T cells, B-cell-depleted T cells, or PBMCs; the material itself was cDNA or gDNA.

Study processing details: Amplification from reference gene primers served as the basis for estimated nucleated cell counts. Only in-frame clones appear in the TCRdb table, and some are missing; sequencing was by immunoSEQ multiplex PCR. V and J calls and clone size follow that table, whereas D and trimming were derived from the DNA. Seen here are 220,000 or so clones, 90% observed once, and the top ten hold over 12%. The CDR3 covers 13 residues. Germline assignment: CDR1 SGDLS and CDR2 YYNGEE. V was shortened by 0 bases and J by 8 bases, with 9 bases between the two germline ends. Residents of about two dozen US areas, aged roughly 18 to 89 years, made up the participants.

The sample was PBMCs or T cells enriched from blood (not recorded which). The chain links TRBV9 to TRBJ2-1; no definite D call. This receptor was obtained from a man aged 30 to 45 who had been exposed to COVID-19. The CDR3, as DNA: TGTGCCAGCAGCGTAGCTCCGTTTGATGAGCAGTTCTTC. Translating gives CASSVAPFDEQFF.